This T cell receptor (beta chain) was identified in a study of brain T cells in children with intractable seizures. The method was immunoSEQ multiplex PCR; TCRdb's version includes in-frame clones alone and lacks a portion of them. Seen here are hundreds of thousands of clones, 93% observed once, and the top ten hold 4.5% to 7%. CDR1 is SGHVS, CDR2 FNYEAQ, per germline. V dropped 5 bases and J dropped 3 bases, with 3 bases sitting between them. This CDR3 region has 11 residues. Noted time point: blood from clinic visit 5 months post-surgery; TSC patient then seizure free. Only cases whose brain tissue showed the highest T cell transcript signatures were sequenced. Before surgery, patients took at least one anti-epileptic drug. Points on this clone: What it binds is not known.

Study findings and constraints: Patients' HCMV serostatus was unknown; virus specificity rests on CDR3 similarity alone.

This chain connects TRBV7-6 to TRBJ2-3; D gene uncertain. The sequences come from peripheral blood, collected 5 to 6 months after surgery. The receptor's source is a boy under two years old with tuberous sclerosis and intractable seizures. CDR3 sequence reads: CASSLTDTQYF. Written as DNA, the CDR3 is TGTGCCAGCAGCCTGACAGATACGCAGTATTTT.